The rows below give T cell receptor beta chains drawn from one sample of a study of blood T cell repertoires in COVID-19. Assay: immunoSEQ multiplex PCR; the TCRdb copy retains only in-frame clones and omits some. The table records 140,000 to 150,000 clones, 60% to 85% of them present only once. The material sequenced was peripheral blood. These receptors originate from a man in his forties or fifties with active or convalescent COVID-19. Each CDR3 is given with its conserved first and last residue. The D gene is left open where the match is weak. A clone size is listed for some rows: how often the clone was seen (once, few, many), or a class if it is expanded.

CASSLTGTTIPGEQFF	TGTGCCAGCAGCCTAACCGGGACTACCATTCCGGGGGAGCAGTTCTTC	-	TRBJ2-1	16	TRBV3-1/TRBV3-2	TRBD2
CASSGGTGGGQETQYF	TGTGCCAGCTCCGGCGGGACAGGCGGTGGGCAAGAGACCCAGTACTTC	-	TRBJ2-5	16	TRBV3-1/TRBV3-2	TRBD1
CASSLSGGASGANVLTF	TGTGCCAGCAGCTTAAGCGGGGGCGCGTCCGGGGCCAACGTCCTGACTTTC	once	TRBJ2-6	17	TRBV7-9	TRBD2
CASSEAVTAGAKGQFF	TGTGCCAGCAGTGAGGCCGTGACAGCTGGGGCTAAGGGGCAGTTCTTC	-	TRBJ2-1	16	TRBV6-4	-
CASSVEGGQYTDTQYF	TGTGCCAGCAGCGTAGAGGGGGGACAGTACACAGATACGCAGTATTTT	few	TRBJ2-3	16	TRBV9	-
CASSPWTENTGELFF	TGTGCCAGCAGTCCCTGGACAGAGAACACCGGGGAGCTGTTTTTT	-	TRBJ2-2	15	TRBV28	-
CASSKREIGELFF	TGTGCCAGCAGCAAGCGGGAGATCGGGGAGCTGTTTTTT	-	TRBJ2-2	13	TRBV7-6	TRBD2
CASSGRNTGELFF	TGTGCCTCTAGCGGTCGGAATACCGGGGAGCTGTTTTTT	-	TRBJ2-2	13	TRBV30	TRBD2
CASSQDGQTSVYEQYF	TGTGCCAGCAGCCAAGATGGACAGACTAGCGTCTACGAGCAGTACTTC	-	TRBJ2-7	16	TRBV3-1/TRBV3-2	TRBD2
CASTSQGAQPQHF	TGTGCCAGTACCTCACAGGGGGCTCAGCCCCAGCATTTT	-	TRBJ1-5	13	TRBV28	TRBD1
CASSLQGNTIYF	TGTGCCAGCAGCTTGCAGGGAAACACCATATATTTT	-	TRBJ1-3	12	TRBV7-9	-
CSVRAGRQETQYF	TGCAGCGTTCGTGCGGGAAGACAAGAGACCCAGTACTTC	-	TRBJ2-5	13	TRBV29-1	-
CASSFAVSYEQYF	TGTGCCAGCAGTTTCGCAGTATCCTACGAGCAGTACTTC	few	TRBJ2-7	13	TRBV28	-
CASSSAGGRREQQYF	TGTGCCAGCAGTTCCGCGGGAGGACGGCGGGAGCAGCAGTACTTC	few	TRBJ2-7	15	TRBV28	TRBD2
CASNQGTGNTIYF	TGTGCCAGCAATCAGGGAACTGGAAACACCATATATTTT	few	TRBJ1-3	13	TRBV28	-
CASSLTGTSGYEQYF	TGTGCCAGCAGCTTGACCGGGACTAGCGGCTACGAGCAGTACTTC	-	TRBJ2-7	15	TRBV7-6	TRBD2
CASSPQGDHNQPQHF	TGTGCCAGCAGCCCCCAAGGGGATCATAATCAGCCCCAGCATTTT	-	TRBJ1-5	15	TRBV9	-
CASGTVSNQPQHF	TGTGCCAGCGGTACAGTTAGCAATCAGCCCCAGCATTTT	-	TRBJ1-5	13	TRBV6-6	-
CASSPGSDTQYF	TGTGCCAGCAGTCCGGGGTCAGATACGCAGTATTTT	-	TRBJ2-3	12	TRBV27	-
CASSLVGAAYEQYF	TGTGCCAGCAGCTTGGTTGGTGCGGCCTACGAGCAGTACTTC	-	TRBJ2-7	14	TRBV5-6	-
CASSSLGLAGNSGELFF	TGTGCCAGCAGTTCCTTGGGACTAGCGGGAAATAGCGGGGAGCTGTTTTTT	-	TRBJ2-2	17	TRBV28	TRBD2
CASRPDRLYEQYF	TGTGCCAGCAGACCTGACAGATTATACGAGCAGTACTTC	-	TRBJ2-7	13	TRBV6-5	-
CASSPRTSGRGEQYF	TGTGCCAGCAGCCCCCGGACTAGCGGGAGGGGTGAGCAGTACTTC	few	TRBJ2-7	15	TRBV9	TRBD2
CASSEGGVGDTEAFF	TGTGCCAGCAGTGAAGGGGGGGTAGGGGACACTGAAGCTTTCTTT	-	TRBJ1-1	15	TRBV6-1	-
CASSHPTAYEQYF	TGTGCCAGCAGCCACCCTACAGCCTACGAGCAGTACTTC	-	TRBJ2-7	13	TRBV3-1/TRBV3-2	-
CASSQQGRNTEAFF	TGTGCCAGCAGTCAACAGGGGAGGAACACTGAAGCTTTCTTT	-	TRBJ1-1	14	TRBV28	TRBD1
CASSLGSRSSGNTIYF	TGTGCCAGCAGCTTGGGGTCCCGGAGCTCTGGAAACACCATATATTTT	-	TRBJ1-3	16	TRBV5-6	-
CSGQLPGDTQYF	TGCAGCGGCCAACTGCCGGGAGATACGCAGTATTTT	-	TRBJ2-3	12	TRBV29-1	-
CASSSQGAGVTEAFF	TGTGCCAGCAGCAGCCAGGGGGCGGGGGTCACTGAAGCTTTCTTT	-	TRBJ1-1	15	TRBV7-8	TRBD1
CASSGGLAGLISSYNEQFF	TGCGCCAGCAGCGGGGGACTAGCGGGCCTAATTAGCTCCTACAATGAGCAGTTCTTC	-	TRBJ2-1	19	TRBV5-1	TRBD2
CASSATTGDGQPQHF	TGTGCCAGCAGCGCAACCACAGGGGATGGTCAGCCCCAGCATTTT	few	TRBJ1-5	15	TRBV9	TRBD1
CASSPRDRAYEQYF	TGTGCCAGCAGCCCACGGGACAGAGCCTACGAGCAGTACTTC	-	TRBJ2-7	14	TRBV7-8	TRBD1
CATRTSGRADTQYF	TGTGCGACCCGGACTAGCGGGAGGGCGGATACGCAGTATTTT	few	TRBJ2-3	14	TRBV10-3	TRBD2
CASGLLDGPNQETQYF	TGTGCTAGTGGTCTACTAGACGGACCTAACCAAGAGACCCAGTACTTC	-	TRBJ2-5	16	TRBV12-5	-
CASSRAGANTEAFF	TGTGCCAGCAGCCGGGCAGGGGCGAACACTGAAGCTTTCTTT	-	TRBJ1-1	14	TRBV4-2	-
CASSQLDRGPPAPNYGYTF	TGTGCCAGCAGCCAATTGGACAGGGGGCCACCAGCACCAAACTATGGCTACACCTTC	few	TRBJ1-2	19	TRBV28	TRBD1
CASSTMKNTEAFF	TGTGCCAGCAGTACAATGAAGAACACTGAAGCTTTCTTT	-	TRBJ1-1	13	TRBV5-4	-
CASSEPEGQGGIQPQHF	TGTGCCAGCAGTGAACCCGAGGGACAGGGGGGAATTCAGCCCCAGCATTTT	-	TRBJ1-5	17	TRBV2	TRBD1
CASSQQVPWTEAFF	TGCGCCAGCAGCCAACAGGTACCTTGGACTGAAGCTTTCTTT	-	TRBJ1-1	14	TRBV4-1	-
CASSPRPPDSSNQPQHF	TGTGCCAGCAGCCCCAGACCCCCGGACAGTAGCAATCAGCCCCAGCATTTT	-	TRBJ1-5	17	TRBV3-1/TRBV3-2	-
CASSLGTGKYEQYF	TGTGCCAGCAGCCTCGGGACAGGAAAGTACGAGCAGTACTTC	-	TRBJ2-7	14	TRBV3-1/TRBV3-2	TRBD1
CASSFGRGNTIYF	TGTGCCAGCAGTTTTGGCAGGGGTAACACCATATATTTT	once	TRBJ1-3	13	TRBV12-3/TRBV12-4	-
CASRLPEQGWGGYTF	TGTGCCAGCAGGTTGCCTGAACAGGGGTGGGGTGGCTACACCTTC	-	TRBJ1-2	15	TRBV28	TRBD1
CASSLFASGTDTQYF	TGCGCCAGCAGCTTGTTTGCTAGCGGCACAGATACGCAGTATTTT	-	TRBJ2-3	15	TRBV5-1	-
CASSSGQSFTDTQYF	TGTGCCAGCAGTTCCGGACAGTCCTTCACAGATACGCAGTATTTT	-	TRBJ2-3	15	TRBV27	-
CASSPRGGTEAFF	TGTGCCAGCAGTCCCCGTGGAGGCACTGAAGCTTTCTTT	-	TRBJ1-1	13	TRBV12-3/TRBV12-4	-
CASSDPGTAGNTIYF	TGTGCCAGCAGTGACCCCGGGACTGCGGGAAACACCATATATTTT	-	TRBJ1-3	15	TRBV6-1	-
CASRPGWQIYNEQFF	TGTGCCAGCAGGCCGGGTTGGCAGATCTACAATGAGCAGTTCTTC	-	TRBJ2-1	15	TRBV6-5	-
CASSISTGPSGNTIYF	TGTGCCAGTAGTATATCTACAGGACCTTCTGGAAACACCATATATTTT	-	TRBJ1-3	16	TRBV19	-
CASSVGGGPDTGELFF	TGTGCCAGCAGCGTAGGCGGGGGCCCGGACACCGGGGAGCTGTTTTTT	-	TRBJ2-2	16	TRBV9	-
CASSKWGATLHTIYF	TGTGCCAGCAGCAAATGGGGCGCTACCCTTCACACCATATATTTT	-	TRBJ1-3	15	TRBV21-1	-
CASSSGLSTGELFF	TGCGCCAGCAGCTCGGGGTTGAGCACCGGGGAGCTGTTTTTT	-	TRBJ2-2	14	TRBV5-1	-
CASSYSGVTEAFF	TGTGCCAGCAGCTATTCAGGTGTAACTGAAGCTTTCTTT	-	TRBJ1-1	13	TRBV7-3	-
CASGSYPGQPFFGYTF	TGTGCTAGTGGTTCTTACCCGGGACAGCCGTTCTTTGGCTACACCTTC	few	TRBJ1-2	16	TRBV12-5	TRBD1
CASSLNPVVEQFF	TGTGCCAGCAGCTTAAATCCCGTCGTTGAGCAGTTCTTC	-	TRBJ2-1	13	TRBV11-2	-
CASSQDGDVDSPLHF	TGTGCCAGCAGCCAAGATGGGGATGTGGACTCCCCCCTCCACTTT	-	TRBJ1-6	15	TRBV3-1/TRBV3-2	-
CASSLFQGPTYEQYF	TGTGCCAGCAGCTTATTTCAGGGCCCCACCTACGAGCAGTACTTC	once	TRBJ2-7	15	TRBV11-2	-
CATRRALTDRAYEQYF	TGTGCCACTCGAAGGGCCCTCACGGACAGGGCCTACGAGCAGTACTTC	once	TRBJ2-7	16	TRBV27	TRBD1